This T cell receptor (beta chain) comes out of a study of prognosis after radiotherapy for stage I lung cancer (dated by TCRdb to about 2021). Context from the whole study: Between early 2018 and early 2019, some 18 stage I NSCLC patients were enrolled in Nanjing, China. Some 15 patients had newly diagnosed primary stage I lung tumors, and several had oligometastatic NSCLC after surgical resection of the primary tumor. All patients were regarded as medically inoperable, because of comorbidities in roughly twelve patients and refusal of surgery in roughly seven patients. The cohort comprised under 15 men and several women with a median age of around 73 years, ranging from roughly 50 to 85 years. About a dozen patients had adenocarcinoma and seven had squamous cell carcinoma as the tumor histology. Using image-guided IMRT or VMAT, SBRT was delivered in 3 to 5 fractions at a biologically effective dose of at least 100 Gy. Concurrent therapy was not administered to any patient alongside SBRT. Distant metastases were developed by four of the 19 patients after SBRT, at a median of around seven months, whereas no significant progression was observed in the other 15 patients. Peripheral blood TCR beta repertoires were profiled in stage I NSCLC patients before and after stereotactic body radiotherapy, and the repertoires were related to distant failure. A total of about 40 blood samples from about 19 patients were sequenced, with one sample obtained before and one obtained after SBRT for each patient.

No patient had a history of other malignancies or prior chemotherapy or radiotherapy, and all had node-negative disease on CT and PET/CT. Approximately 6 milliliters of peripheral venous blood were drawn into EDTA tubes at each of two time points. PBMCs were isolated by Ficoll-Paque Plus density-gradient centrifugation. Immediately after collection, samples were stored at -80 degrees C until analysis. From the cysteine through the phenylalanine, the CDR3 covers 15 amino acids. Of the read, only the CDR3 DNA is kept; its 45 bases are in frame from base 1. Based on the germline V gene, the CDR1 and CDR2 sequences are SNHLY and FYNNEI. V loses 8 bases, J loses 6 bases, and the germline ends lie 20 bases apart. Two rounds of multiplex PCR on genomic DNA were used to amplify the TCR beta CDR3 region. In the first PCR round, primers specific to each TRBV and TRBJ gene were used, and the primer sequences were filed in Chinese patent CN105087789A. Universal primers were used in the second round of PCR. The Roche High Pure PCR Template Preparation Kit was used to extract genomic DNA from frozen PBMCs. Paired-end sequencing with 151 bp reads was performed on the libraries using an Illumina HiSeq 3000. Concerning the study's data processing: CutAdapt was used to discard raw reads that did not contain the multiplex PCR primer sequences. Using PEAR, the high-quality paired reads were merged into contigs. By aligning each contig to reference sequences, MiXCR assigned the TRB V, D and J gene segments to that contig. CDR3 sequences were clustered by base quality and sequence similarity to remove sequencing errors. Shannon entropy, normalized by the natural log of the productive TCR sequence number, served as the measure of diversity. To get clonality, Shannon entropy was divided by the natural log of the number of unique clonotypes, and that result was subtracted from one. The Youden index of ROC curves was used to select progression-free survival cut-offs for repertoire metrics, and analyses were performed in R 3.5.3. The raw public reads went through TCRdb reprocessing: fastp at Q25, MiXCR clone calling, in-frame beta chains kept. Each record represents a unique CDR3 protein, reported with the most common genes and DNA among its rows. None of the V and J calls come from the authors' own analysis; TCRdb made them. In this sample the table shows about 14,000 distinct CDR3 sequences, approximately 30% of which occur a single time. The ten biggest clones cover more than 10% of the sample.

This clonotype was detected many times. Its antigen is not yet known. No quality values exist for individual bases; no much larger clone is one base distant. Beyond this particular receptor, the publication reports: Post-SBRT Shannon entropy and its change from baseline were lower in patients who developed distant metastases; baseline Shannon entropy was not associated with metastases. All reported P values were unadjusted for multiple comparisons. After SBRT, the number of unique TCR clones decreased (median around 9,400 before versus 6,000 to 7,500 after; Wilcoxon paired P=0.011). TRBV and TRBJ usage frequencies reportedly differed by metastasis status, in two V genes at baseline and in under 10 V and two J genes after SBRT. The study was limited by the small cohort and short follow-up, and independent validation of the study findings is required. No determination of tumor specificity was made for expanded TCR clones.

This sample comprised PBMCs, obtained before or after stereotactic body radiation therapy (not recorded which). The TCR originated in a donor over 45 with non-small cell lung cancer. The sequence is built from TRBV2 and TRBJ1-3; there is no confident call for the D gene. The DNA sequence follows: TGTGCCAGCGTGGATAGGCACCCGGAGATAAACACCATATATTTT. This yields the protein CASVDRHPEINTIYF.